The clone carrying this T cell receptor beta chain was counted a few times. Its antigen is not known. Assembly of TCR beta libraries relied on iRepertoire HTBI primers together with Arm-PCR of CDR3 regions. TCRdb re-derived calls from the multiplex PCR reads in MiXCR, one entry per CDR3 protein. The sample carries 350,000 to 550,000 distinct CDR3 sequences, more than 12% recorded once. Time point described: newly diagnosed GD, antithyroid drugs for less than 3 months. Preparation of the TCR library used RNA extracted from PBMCs. This record belongs to a study of regulatory T cells in long-lasting Graves disease. Study findings and constraints: Thyroid tissue went unstudied; only peripheral blood was examined. Preferential use of TRBV28, TRBJ1-2 and TRBJ2-5 was seen in persistent disease. Since the sample size was small, accuracy may have been reduced.

The germline gives CDR1 SGHRS, CDR2 YFSETQ. CDR3 size: 14 residues. The V gene end was trimmed by 0 bases and the J gene end by 1 base; junction bases not matched to a gene: 1. These same records also appear under a second study, on T cells in Graves' hyperthyroidism and ophthalmopathy. As reported in that work: Graves' hyperthyroidism qualified as stable when ophthalmopathy did not progress within 18 months.

Sequenced here: peripheral blood mononuclear cells (PBMCs), sampled at new diagnosis, from a patient treated with antithyroid drugs. The chain links TRBV5-1 to TRBJ2-7; 7 nucleotides line up with TRBD2. The clonotype was recovered from a woman in her thirties with Graves disease. DNA for the CDR3: TGCGCCAGCAGCTTGGTGCGGGAGTCCTACGAGCAGTACTTC. Residues: CASSLVRESYEQYF.